The entry below describes one TCR beta chain. The antigen remains unidentified. This sample is drawn from a study of shared clonotypes between healthy human individuals. Broader study findings: A reduction in generation probabilities was seen for non-shared clonotypes relative to those shared by all four donors.

Method: immunoSEQ multiplex PCR; TCRdb's copy keeps in-frame clones and lacks some. The sample holds about 1.1 million clones; about 80% are singletons and the top ten take more than 0.85%. The CDR3 runs 13 residues. Germline V gene data show CDR1 as SGHRS and CDR2 as YFSETQ. V was shortened by 0 bases and J by 7 bases, with 10 bases between the two germline ends. The chain employs TRBV5-1 and TRBJ1-1; D unclear. The receptor's source is a man aged 18 to 29 in good health. Some clones in this sample may be carry-over from other donors' samples. Sequencing was done on a sample of memory CD4+ T cells from PBMCs. Subset reported: CD45RA-negative fraction. CDR3 loop: CASSLGGSGEAFF. The CDR3, as DNA: TGCGCCAGCAGCTTGGGCGGGAGTGGTGAAGCTTTCTTT.